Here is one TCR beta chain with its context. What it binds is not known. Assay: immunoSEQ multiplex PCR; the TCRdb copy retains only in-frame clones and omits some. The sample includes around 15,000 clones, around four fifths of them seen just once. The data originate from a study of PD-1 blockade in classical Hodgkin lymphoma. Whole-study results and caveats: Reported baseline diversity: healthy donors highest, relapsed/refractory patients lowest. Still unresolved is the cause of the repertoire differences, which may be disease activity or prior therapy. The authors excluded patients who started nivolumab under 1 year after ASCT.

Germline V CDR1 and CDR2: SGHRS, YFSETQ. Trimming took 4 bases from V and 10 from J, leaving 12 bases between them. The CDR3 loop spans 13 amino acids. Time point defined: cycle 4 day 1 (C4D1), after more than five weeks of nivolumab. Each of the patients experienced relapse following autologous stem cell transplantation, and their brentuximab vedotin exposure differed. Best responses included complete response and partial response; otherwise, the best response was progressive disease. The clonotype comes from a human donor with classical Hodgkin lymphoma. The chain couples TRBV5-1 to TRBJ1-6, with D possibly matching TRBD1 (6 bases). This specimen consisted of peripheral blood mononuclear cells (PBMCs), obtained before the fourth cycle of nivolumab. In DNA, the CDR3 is TGCGCCAGCAGCCCGGACGGGGGCTCACCCCTCCACTTT. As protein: CASSPDGGSPLHF.